The 15 T cell receptor beta chains in this list originate from one sample, sequenced in a study of radiotherapy plus CTLA-4 blockade in lung cancer (dated by TCRdb to about 2018). The library came from the immunoSEQ multiplex PCR assay. TCRdb obtained this table from immuneACCESS and retained in-frame rearrangements with V and J assigned. These tables miss some clones; where compared with another copy, unresolved V genes account for less than half of the shortfall, and the remainder is unexplained. For this sample the table gives 65,000 to 85,000 clones, of which roughly 80% were detected only once. Clones ranked in the top ten supply 9.5% to 10% of the sample. Source: peripheral blood, taken from a patient treated with radiotherapy plus ipilimumab. Every receptor here comes from a human donor with non-small cell lung cancer whose response to radiotherapy plus ipilimumab could not be evaluated.

J is TRBJ2-2 and V is TRBV11-3; 8 positions agree with TRBD1. Trimming cost V 6 bases and J 0 bases; bases outside gene matches: 0. The germline V gene has CDR1 SGHNT and CDR2 YENEEA. The CDR3 is 14 residues long. The CDR3 DNA reads as TGTGCCAGCAGGACAGGGGCGAACACCGGGGAGCTGTTTTTT. Its protein product is CASRTGANTGELFF.

This sequence joins TRBV7-9 and TRBJ2-4; D not resolved. V lost 0 bases, J lost 0 bases, and 6 bases lay in between. In germline, CDR1 is SEHNR, CDR2 FQNEAQ (reference sequence). The CDR3 spans 15 residues. This CDR3 reads CASSLAAIAKNIQYF. CDR3 DNA sequence: TGTGCCAGCAGCTTAGCGGCCATAGCCAAAAACATTCAGTACTTC.

This chain connects TRBV5-1 to TRBJ2-2; 7 bases fit TRBD1. Per germline, CDR1 SGHRS and CDR2 YFSETQ. With V trimmed by 1 base and J by 3 bases, 6 bases remained unmatched. This CDR3 contains 16 residues. CDR3 in amino acids: CASSLRGGADTGELFF. DNA for the CDR3: TGCGCCAGCAGCTTGAGAGGGGGCGCGGACACCGGGGAGCTGTTTTTT. The whole variable domain, filled in from reference TRBV5-1 and TRBJ2-2, reads KAGVTQTPRYLIKTRGQQVTLSCSPISGHRSVSWYQQTPGQGLQFLFEYFSETQRNKGNFPGRFSGRQFSNSRSEMNVSTLELGDSALYLCASSLRGGADTGELFFGEGSRLTVL.

The J gene is TRBJ2-5, the V gene TRBV15; TRBD2 matches 7 bases. The CDR3 loop spans 15 amino acids. Trimming removed 3 bases from V and 2 bases from J; junction bases left unmatched: 6. The germline gives CDR1 LNHNV, CDR2 YYDKDF (reference sequence). Here the CDR3 reads CATSRALAEQETQYF. CDR3 sequence (DNA): TGTGCCACCAGCAGGGCTCTAGCGGAGCAAGAGACCCAGTACTTC.

The V gene is TRBV5-1, the J gene TRBJ2-3; D is unclear. The CDR3 is 16 residues long. Germline V lookup: CDR1 SGHRS, CDR2 YFSETQ. The V gene lost 0 bases and the J gene lost 2 bases, with 13 bases spanning the gap. The CDR3 sequence is CASSLAVQAYTDTQYF. The CDR3, as DNA: TGCGCCAGCAGCTTGGCTGTTCAAGCTTACACAGATACGCAGTATTTT.

The genes are TRBV5-6 and TRBJ1-5; a weak D match, TRBD1 (5 bases). Between the trimmed V and J ends, which lost 0 bases and 0 bases, there was a span of 19 bases. Looked up from germline, CDR1 is SGHDT and CDR2 is YYEEEE. This CDR3 spans 19 amino acids. In DNA form, the CDR3 reads TGTGCCAGCAGCTTGGGGGTTCGCGGGACGGAGCCTAGCAATCAGCCCCAGCATTTT. Its translation: CASSLGVRGTEPSNQPQHF.

The chain links TRBV5-6 to TRBJ2-7; 10 bases fit TRBD1. The CDR3 loop spans 15 amino acids. From germline, CDR1 is SGHDT and CDR2 YYEEEE. V was pared by 0 bases and J by 5 bases, with 5 bases of the junction left unmatched. The DNA of the CDR3 is TGTGCCAGCAGCTTGGGGACAGGGGGTTCCCACGAGCAGTACTTC. It translates to CASSLGTGGSHEQYF.

The table lists this clone with a few counts. The chain uses TRBV5-1 and TRBJ1-2, with 7 positions matching TRBD1. CDR1 and CDR2 from the germline V gene are SGHRS and YFSETQ. The ends lost 7 bases at V and 6 bases at J; junction bases unmatched: 9. There are 13 residues in the CDR3. The CDR3 loop is CASLGTEHDGYTF. The CDR3, as DNA: TGCGCCAGCCTCGGGACAGAGCATGATGGCTACACCTTC.

The chain uses TRBV28 and TRBJ1-4, with D tentatively TRBD1 (6 bases). The V gene's germline CDR1 is MDHEN and CDR2 SYDVKM. Trimming pared 2 bases from V and 0 bases from J, leaving 19 bases between. There are 19 residues in the CDR3. The DNA of the CDR3 is TGTGCCAGCAGTTTACGGCAGGGGATAGTACGGTCAACTAATGAAAAACTGTTTTTT. Translated: CASSLRQGIVRSTNEKLFF.

The J gene is TRBJ2-2, the V gene TRBV2, with 9 bases lining up with TRBD1. Germline CDR1 and CDR2: SNHLY and FYNNEI. There are 16 residues in the CDR3. Trimming cost V 6 bases and J 3 bases; bases outside gene matches: 8. The CDR3 DNA reads TGTGCCAGCAGCGACCTCGACAGGGGGGACACCGGGGAGCTGTTTTTT. Its protein is CASSDLDRGDTGELFF.

On this clone: Other DNA sequences in this specimen translate into the identical CDR3. This chain joins TRBV10-3 and TRBJ1-4; 7 positions agree with TRBD1. Germline trimming cut 0 bases from V and 3 bases from J; bases unmatched to any gene: 4. CDR1 and CDR2 from the germline V gene are ENHRY and SYGVKD. This CDR3 contains 16 residues. CDR3 protein: CAISESSGTANEKLFF. CDR3 bases: TGTGCCATCAGTGAGTCCTCCGGGACAGCTAATGAAAAACTGTTTTTT.

V and J are TRBV6-5 and TRBJ1-5, with D possibly being TRBD1 (6 bases). Trimming removed 5 bases from V and 7 bases from J, with 15 bases in between. From germline, CDR1 is MNHEY and CDR2 SVGAGI. There are 14 residues in the CDR3. CDR3 DNA: TGTGCCAGCAGTCAGGGGAGGGAGGGACAGCCCCAGCATTTT. It codes for CASSQGREGQPQHF.

This clone was counted once. The chain employs TRBV9 and TRBJ2-2; 7 nucleotides agree with TRBD2. Per germline, CDR1 SGDLS and CDR2 YYNGEE. The CDR3 extends over 16 amino acids. V lost 0 bases to trimming and J lost 0 bases; unmatched junction nucleotides: 2. CDR3 bases: TGTGCCAGCAGCGTAGGGAGCGGGACGAACACCGGGGAGCTGTTTTTT. Its protein is CASSVGSGTNTGELFF.

V gene TRBV19 combines with J gene TRBJ1-5; TRBD1 agrees at 9 bases. Unmatched junction bases numbered 6, after V lost 7 bases and J lost 2 bases. Germline CDR1 is LNHDA and CDR2 is SQIVND (reference sequence). This CDR3 has 15 residues. The chain's CDR3 is CASTTGTGRNQPQHF. CDR3 coding DNA: TGTGCCAGTACCACCGGGACAGGGCGCAATCAGCCCCAGCATTTT.

This clone was observed once. The genes are TRBV27 and TRBJ2-1; possibly TRBD1 for D (6 bases). The CDR3 is made up of 16 amino acids. Germline CDR1 is MNHEY and CDR2 is SMNVEV (reference sequence). Between the trimmed V and J ends, which lost 0 bases and 8 bases, there was a span of 17 bases. The CDR3 DNA reads TGTGCCAGCAGTTTATCGGTCGGACAGAGTATAGATGAGCAGTTCTTC. This translates into CASSLSVGQSIDEQFF.